Reported below is one TCR beta chain. This specimen comes from a study of early stage breast cancer tumors. Some clones are missing from TCRdb's copy, which holds only in-frame ones; the method was immunoSEQ multiplex PCR. The sample shows nearly 25,000 clones, 60% to 70% of them seen only once. Germline CDR1 SGHDN, CDR2 FVKESK. The V segment lost 0 bases and the J segment 3 bases; nucleotides outside the gene matches: 5. This CDR3 is 16 amino acids long. The sample consisted of breast tumor tissue. V and J are TRBV14 and TRBJ2-1, with 7 bases lining up with TRBD1. This receptor was obtained from a person aged 55 to 75 with breast cancer. In DNA, the CDR3 is TGTGCCAGCAGCCAAGATTCCGGGACAGTCTACAATGAGCAGTTCTTC. Its translation: CASSQDSGTVYNEQFF.